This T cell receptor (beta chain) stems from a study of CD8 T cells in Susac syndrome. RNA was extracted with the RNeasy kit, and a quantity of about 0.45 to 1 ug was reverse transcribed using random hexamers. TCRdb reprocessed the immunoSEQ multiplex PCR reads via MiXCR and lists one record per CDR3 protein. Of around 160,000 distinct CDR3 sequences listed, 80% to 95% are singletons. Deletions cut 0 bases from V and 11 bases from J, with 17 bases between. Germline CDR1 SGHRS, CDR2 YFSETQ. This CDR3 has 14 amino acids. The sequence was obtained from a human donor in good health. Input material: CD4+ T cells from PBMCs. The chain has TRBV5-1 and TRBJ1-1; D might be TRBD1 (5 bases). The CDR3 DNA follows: TGCGCCAGCAGCTTGGACAGGTCCTTAACTCGGGCTTTCTTT. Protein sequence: CASSLDRSLTRAFF.